Listed below are T cell receptor beta chains from one sample, sequenced in a study of shared clonotypes between healthy human individuals. Libraries were prepared by immunoSEQ multiplex PCR; TCRdb keeps only in-frame clonotypes and omits some of them. The data show about 1 million clones, approximately 68% seen once. The sequenced sample was memory CD4+ T cells sorted from blood. The receptors were sampled from a man between 18 and 29 years old in good health. CDR3s include the opening cysteine and the closing phenylalanine or tryptophan. Fields, in order: clone size, D gene, J gene, V gene, CDR3 protein, CDR3 DNA. A D gene is named only where the DNA matches it firmly. A row's size may be missing; if present it is once, few, many or a size class.

clone_size: .; d_call: .; j_call: TRBJ1-1; v_call: TRBV7-9; cdr3_aa: CAGSPRVFTEAFF; cdr3_nt: TGTGCCGGCAGCCCCCGAGTCTTCACTGAAGCTTTCTTT
clone_size: .; d_call: .; j_call: TRBJ1-1; v_call: TRBV7-3; cdr3_aa: CASSPNTPKGGGEAFF; cdr3_nt: TGTGCCAGCAGTCCTAACACCCCAAAGGGAGGAGGTGAAGCTTTCTTT
clone_size: few; d_call: TRBD2; j_call: TRBJ2-1; v_call: TRBV6-6; cdr3_aa: CASQAASGYNEQFF; cdr3_nt: TGTGCCAGCCAAGCGGCTAGCGGATACAATGAGCAGTTCTTC
clone_size: .; d_call: .; j_call: TRBJ1-2; v_call: TRBV7-2; cdr3_aa: CASSPDPNYGYTF; cdr3_nt: TGTGCCAGCAGCCCTGATCCTAACTATGGCTACACCTTC
clone_size: .; d_call: .; j_call: TRBJ1-2; v_call: TRBV28; cdr3_aa: CASSPRQRTYGYTF; cdr3_nt: TGTGCCAGCAGTCCTCGACAGAGAACCTATGGCTACACCTTC
clone_size: .; d_call: .; j_call: TRBJ1-1; v_call: TRBV6-5; cdr3_aa: CASGRDLKNTEAFF; cdr3_nt: TGTGCCAGCGGTAGGGACTTGAAGAACACTGAAGCTTTCTTT
clone_size: .; d_call: .; j_call: TRBJ1-3; v_call: TRBV11-3; cdr3_aa: CASSSGRGNTIYF; cdr3_nt: TGTGCCAGCAGCTCCGGACGGGGAAACACCATATATTTT
clone_size: .; d_call: .; j_call: TRBJ1-1; v_call: TRBV28; cdr3_aa: CASSLGKRNTEAFF; cdr3_nt: TGTGCCAGCAGTTTAGGTAAGAGGAACACTGAAGCTTTCTTT
clone_size: .; d_call: .; j_call: TRBJ2-5; v_call: TRBV4-1; cdr3_aa: CASSQASGGRETQYF; cdr3_nt: TGCGCCAGCAGCCAAGCGTCCGGGGGTCGGGAGACCCAGTACTTC
clone_size: .; d_call: TRBD1; j_call: TRBJ1-4; v_call: TRBV5-4; cdr3_aa: CASTRTGGTNEKLFF; cdr3_nt: TGTGCCAGCACCCGGACAGGGGGTACTAATGAAAAACTGTTTTTT
clone_size: .; d_call: TRBD2; j_call: TRBJ2-2; v_call: TRBV28; cdr3_aa: CASSLPGLAAGELFF; cdr3_nt: TGTGCCAGCAGTTTACCAGGACTAGCGGCCGGGGAGCTGTTTTTT
clone_size: .; d_call: .; j_call: TRBJ2-7; v_call: TRBV2; cdr3_aa: CASTGNEQYF; cdr3_nt: TGTGCCAGCACCGGCAACGAGCAGTACTTC
clone_size: .; d_call: .; j_call: TRBJ2-3; v_call: TRBV10-1; cdr3_aa: CASSESTRADTQYF; cdr3_nt: TGCGCCAGCAGTGAGTCGACGAGGGCAGATACGCAGTATTTT
clone_size: .; d_call: TRBD1; j_call: TRBJ1-1; v_call: TRBV10-3; cdr3_aa: CAISELGGTGGTEAFF; cdr3_nt: TGTGCCATCAGTGAGCTGGGGGGAACAGGGGGGACTGAAGCTTTCTTT
clone_size: .; d_call: .; j_call: TRBJ1-3; v_call: TRBV4-1; cdr3_aa: CASSQGKGNTIYF; cdr3_nt: TGCGCCAGCAGCCAAGGGAAAGGAAACACCATATATTTT
clone_size: once; d_call: .; j_call: TRBJ2-3; v_call: TRBV4-3; cdr3_aa: CASSQTQLGTDTQYF; cdr3_nt: TGCGCCAGCAGCCAGACCCAACTAGGTACAGATACGCAGTATTTT
clone_size: .; d_call: .; j_call: TRBJ2-1; v_call: TRBV28; cdr3_aa: CASGHNEQFF; cdr3_nt: TGTGCCAGCGGGCACAATGAGCAGTTCTTC
clone_size: .; d_call: TRBD1; j_call: TRBJ2-2; v_call: TRBV2; cdr3_aa: CASSESGQDTGELFF; cdr3_nt: TGTGCCAGCAGTGAATCTGGACAGGACACCGGGGAGCTGTTTTTT
clone_size: .; d_call: TRBD1; j_call: TRBJ1-6; v_call: TRBV29-1; cdr3_aa: CSVRRDSNSPLHF; cdr3_nt: TGCAGCGTGAGGAGGGACAGCAATTCACCCCTCCACTTT
clone_size: many; d_call: .; j_call: TRBJ1-5; v_call: TRBV27; cdr3_aa: CASSPGRVQPQHF; cdr3_nt: TGTGCCAGCAGTCCAGGTAGGGTGCAGCCCCAGCATTTT
clone_size: once; d_call: .; j_call: TRBJ2-3; v_call: TRBV10-3; cdr3_aa: CAISESSGRSTQYF; cdr3_nt: TGTGCCATCAGTGAGTCGAGCGGGCGATCCACGCAGTATTTT
clone_size: .; d_call: .; j_call: TRBJ1-1; v_call: TRBV27; cdr3_aa: CASSLERGNTEAFF; cdr3_nt: TGTGCCAGCAGTTTAGAACGGGGGAACACTGAAGCTTTCTTT
clone_size: .; d_call: TRBD1; j_call: TRBJ1-2; v_call: TRBV5-1; cdr3_aa: CASSWGDRPLYGYTF; cdr3_nt: TGCGCCAGCAGCTGGGGGGACAGGCCCCTCTATGGCTACACCTTC
clone_size: .; d_call: TRBD1; j_call: TRBJ2-7; v_call: TRBV11-2; cdr3_aa: CASSSHKGAVVYEQYF; cdr3_nt: TGTGCCAGCAGCTCCCATAAGGGGGCGGTTGTCTACGAGCAGTACTTC
clone_size: .; d_call: .; j_call: TRBJ1-5; v_call: TRBV4-2; cdr3_aa: CASSQTTLPNQPQHF; cdr3_nt: TGTGCCAGCAGCCAAACGACACTTCCCAATCAGCCCCAGCATTTT
clone_size: .; d_call: .; j_call: TRBJ2-7; v_call: TRBV4-1; cdr3_aa: CASSQVRIHEQYF; cdr3_nt: TGCGCCAGCAGCCAAGTTAGAATCCACGAGCAGTACTTC
clone_size: few; d_call: .; j_call: TRBJ1-1; v_call: TRBV29-1; cdr3_aa: CSVGEPVNTEAFF; cdr3_nt: TGCAGCGTTGGAGAACCCGTCAACACTGAAGCTTTCTTT
clone_size: .; d_call: TRBD2; j_call: TRBJ2-5; v_call: TRBV2; cdr3_aa: CAAGGARETQYF; cdr3_nt: TGTGCCGCGGGAGGTGCTAGGGAGACCCAGTACTTC
clone_size: .; d_call: TRBD2; j_call: TRBJ2-5; v_call: TRBV5-1; cdr3_aa: CASSSRSGGAGGETQYF; cdr3_nt: TGCGCCAGCAGCTCCCGCAGCGGGGGGGCCGGGGGAGAGACCCAGTACTTC
clone_size: once; d_call: .; j_call: TRBJ2-3; v_call: TRBV6-6; cdr3_aa: CASRDSGTSTDTQYF; cdr3_nt: TGTGCCAGCAGGGACAGCGGGACTAGCACAGATACGCAGTATTTT
clone_size: .; d_call: .; j_call: TRBJ1-4; v_call: TRBV25-1; cdr3_aa: CASRVLEKLFF; cdr3_nt: TGTGCCAGCAGGGTCCTGGAGAAACTGTTTTTT